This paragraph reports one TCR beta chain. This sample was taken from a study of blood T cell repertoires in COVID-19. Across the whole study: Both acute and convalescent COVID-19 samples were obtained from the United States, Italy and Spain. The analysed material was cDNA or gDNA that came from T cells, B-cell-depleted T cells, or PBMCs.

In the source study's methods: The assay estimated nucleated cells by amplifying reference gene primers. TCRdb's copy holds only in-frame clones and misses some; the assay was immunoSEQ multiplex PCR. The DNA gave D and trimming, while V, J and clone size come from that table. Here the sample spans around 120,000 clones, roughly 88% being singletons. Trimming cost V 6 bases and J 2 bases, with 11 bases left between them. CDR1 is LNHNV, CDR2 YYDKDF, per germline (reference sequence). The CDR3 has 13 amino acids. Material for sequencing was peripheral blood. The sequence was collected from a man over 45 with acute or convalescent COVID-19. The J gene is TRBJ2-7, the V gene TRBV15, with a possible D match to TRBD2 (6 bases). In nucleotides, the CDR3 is TGTGCCACCAGTCCCGGGAGTACCTACGAGCAGTACTTC. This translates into CATSPGSTYEQYF.